Listed below are T cell receptor beta chains from one sample, sequenced in a study. Each CDR3 protein gets one entry after TCRdb re-called the RT-PCR reads with MiXCR. This sample yields more than 550,000 distinct CDR3 sequences, of which around 14% are seen a single time; roughly 4% belongs to the top ten. The sequencing input was memory CD4+ T cells from blood. These receptors were taken from a female donor in good health, serving as a healthy control. The CDR3 runs from the conserved cysteine through the conserved F or W. The D gene is left open where the match is weak. Some rows mark clone size as missing; the rest say once, few, many or name a class of expanded clone.

CSSRKGQGGQDTQYF | TGCAGCTCACGTAAGGGACAGGGAGGGCAGGATACGCAGTATTTT | TRBJ2-3 | many | TRBV29-1 | TRBD1
CASSQRGTDNSPLHF | TGTGCCAGCAGTCAGAGAGGGACGGATAATTCACCCCTCCACTTT | TRBJ1-6 | few | TRBV7-6 | .
CASSFRDRSIYEQYF | TGTGCCAGCAGCTTCCGGGACAGATCAATCTACGAGCAGTACTTC | TRBJ2-7 | many | TRBV27 | TRBD1
CASWGGTRPHEQYF | TGTGCCAGCTGGGGGGGGACTAGACCCCACGAGCAGTACTTC | TRBJ2-7 | . | TRBV6-5 | TRBD2
CASSLQPLPYEQYF | TGTGCCAGCAGTTTACAGCCGTTACCCTACGAGCAGTACTTC | TRBJ2-7 | once | TRBV28 | .
CAITRDGSSGNTIYF | TGTGCCATCACTAGGGACGGTAGCTCTGGAAACACCATATATTTT | TRBJ1-3 | . | TRBV10-3 | .
CASSLETNEQFF | TGTGCCAGCAGCCTCGAGACCAATGAGCAGTTCTTC | TRBJ2-1 | many | TRBV7-2 | .
CSAGRGPQDTQYF | TGCAGTGCTGGCCGGGGACCGCAAGATACGCAGTATTTT | TRBJ2-3 | many | TRBV20-1 | .
CASRIRGDAYEQYF | TGTGCCAGCAGGATTCGAGGGGACGCCTACGAGCAGTACTTC | TRBJ2-7 | once | TRBV6-6 | .
CATSPLPGREGTDTQYF | TGTGCCACCAGCCCCCTCCCGGGGCGAGAGGGCACAGATACGCAGTATTTT | TRBJ2-3 | many | TRBV15 | .
CASSYSGTGPLVETQYF | TGTGCCAGCAGTTACTCCGGGACAGGTCCCCTCGTGGAGACCCAGTACTTC | TRBJ2-5 | many | TRBV6-5 | TRBD1
CASSSTGVGEQFF | TGTGCCAGCAGCTCTACAGGGGTGGGTGAGCAGTTCTTC | TRBJ2-1 | few | TRBV7-9 | TRBD1
CATSDPRLGLYF | TGTGCCACCAGTGATCCCCGACTGGGTCTGTATTTT | TRBJ2-3 | many | TRBV24-1 | .
CSAEVYGYTF | TGCAGTGCTGAAGTCTATGGCTACACCTTC | TRBJ1-2 | few | TRBV20-1 | .
CATSDSAGGNTEAFF | TGTGCCACCAGTGATTCGGCAGGGGGCAACACTGAAGCTTTCTTT | TRBJ1-1 | . | TRBV24-1 | TRBD1
CASSYGLGQSYEQYF | TGTGCCAGCAGTTACGGGCTGGGACAGTCCTACGAGCAGTACTTC | TRBJ2-7 | many | TRBV6-5 | TRBD1
CASSLTGTRESEQYF | TGTGCCAGCAGTCTCACCGGGACTAGGGAGTCCGAGCAGTACTTC | TRBJ2-7 | . | TRBV7-6 | TRBD2
CASSWDGYGYTF | TGCGCCAGCAGCTGGGACGGCTATGGCTACACCTTC | TRBJ1-2 | many | TRBV5-1 | .
CASSSGLAGGRSSYNEQFF | TGTGCCAGCAGTTCGGGACTAGCGGGAGGGCGTTCCTCCTACAATGAGCAGTTCTTC | TRBJ2-1 | . | TRBV7-9 | TRBD2
CASSLRIGARTDTQYF | TGTGCCAGCAGCTTACGTATCGGGGCGCGCACAGATACGCAGTATTTT | TRBJ2-3 | . | TRBV13 | .
CASSLEQGLIQYF | TGCGCCAGCAGCTTGGAACAGGGACTCATTCAGTACTTC | TRBJ2-4 | few | TRBV5-1 | .
CASSQGWGPFGYTF | TGCGCCAGCAGCCAAGGATGGGGGCCCTTTGGCTACACCTTC | TRBJ1-2 | . | TRBV4-1 | .
CASSLADANTGELFF | TGCGCCAGCAGCTTAGCGGACGCGAACACCGGGGAGCTGTTTTTT | TRBJ2-2 | few | TRBV5-1 | .
CASSYRDNSPLHF | TGTGCCAGCAGTTACAGGGACAATTCACCCCTCCACTTT | TRBJ1-6 | few | TRBV6-5 | .
CASSTPANTGELFF | TGTGCCAGCTCGACTCCTGCGAACACCGGGGAGCTGTTTTTT | TRBJ2-2 | few | TRBV27 | .
CASSSDSTNEQFF | TGTGCCAGCAGCTCTGACTCTACCAATGAGCAGTTCTTC | TRBJ2-1 | . | TRBV7-3 | .
CASSLSGQFYNEQFF | TGCGCCAGCAGCTTGTCGGGACAGTTTTACAATGAGCAGTTCTTC | TRBJ2-1 | . | TRBV5-1 | TRBD1
CASSLTLDRGFRDGLFF | TGTGCCAGCAGCTTAACGCTAGACAGGGGTTTTAGAGACGGACTGTTTTTT | TRBJ1-4 | . | TRBV7-2 | TRBD1
CASSSGTVGTDTQYF | TGTGCCAGCAGCTCCGGGACTGTGGGCACAGATACGCAGTATTTT | TRBJ2-3 | . | TRBV5-4 | .
CASSSPTGGSYEQYF | TGTGCCAGCAGTTCTCCCACCGGGGGTTCCTACGAGCAGTACTTC | TRBJ2-7 | few | TRBV28 | .
CATERGAMDTQYF | TGTGCCACCGAGCGGGGGGCAATGGATACGCAGTATTTT | TRBJ2-3 | few | TRBV24-1 | TRBD2
CASSGFGGTTGELFF | TGTGCCAGCAGCGGGTTCGGGGGTACCACCGGGGAGCTGTTTTTT | TRBJ2-2 | few | TRBV27 | .
CASSLGSGRDEKLFF | TGTGCCAGCAGTTTAGGTTCAGGGAGGGATGAAAAACTGTTTTTT | TRBJ1-4 | few | TRBV12-3/TRBV12-4 | .
CASSLALGGDEQFF | TGTGCCAGCAGCTTAGCGTTGGGGGGGGATGAGCAGTTCTTC | TRBJ2-1 | . | TRBV7-9 | TRBD2
CASSAGLAGASYNEQFF | TGTGCCAGCAGCGCGGGACTAGCGGGAGCTTCCTACAATGAGCAGTTCTTC | TRBJ2-1 | few | TRBV5-6 | TRBD2
CASSPIDRADTQYF | TGTGCCAGCAGCCCCATTGACAGGGCAGATACGCAGTATTTT | TRBJ2-3 | . | TRBV11-2 | TRBD1
CSAQPPSDEQYF | TGCAGTGCTCAGCCCCCATCAGACGAGCAGTACTTC | TRBJ2-7 | few | TRBV20-1 | .
CASSRKGRGRGYTF | TGTGCCAGCAGTAGAAAGGGGAGAGGAAGAGGCTACACCTTC | TRBJ1-2 | . | TRBV28 | .
CASTSRRGYRGGYTF | TGTGCCAGCACCTCCAGACGGGGGTACCGAGGGGGCTACACCTTC | TRBJ1-2 | . | TRBV12-3/TRBV12-4 | .
CASSPRTEDVTEAFF | TGTGCCAGCAGCCCCCGGACGGAGGACGTGACTGAAGCTTTCTTT | TRBJ1-1 | few | TRBV12-3/TRBV12-4 | .
CASSYSPHVAYEQYF | TGTGCCAGCAGTTACTCGCCCCACGTTGCCTACGAGCAGTACTTC | TRBJ2-7 | . | TRBV6-5 | .
CASSQASGGGDTQYF | TGTGCCAGCAGCCAAGCTTCAGGAGGAGGAGATACGCAGTATTTT | TRBJ2-3 | few | TRBV3-1 | .
CASSVQGSSGNTIYF | TGTGCCAGCAGCGTACAGGGTAGCTCTGGAAACACCATATATTTT | TRBJ1-3 | many | TRBV9 | .
CASTLRSQETQYF | TGTGCCAGCACGTTGAGGTCCCAAGAGACCCAGTACTTC | TRBJ2-5 | . | TRBV2 | .
CASSLATENTEAFF | TGCGCCAGCAGCTTGGCCACAGAGAACACTGAAGCTTTCTTT | TRBJ1-1 | few | TRBV5-1 | .
CASSVGVNNQPQHF | TGCGCCAGCAGCGTGGGGGTTAACAATCAGCCCCAGCATTTT | TRBJ1-5 | . | TRBV5-1 | .
CASSQGGNRGIYEQYF | TGTGCCAGCAGTCAAGGGGGGAACAGGGGGATCTACGAGCAGTACTTC | TRBJ2-7 | once | TRBV4-2 | TRBD1
CSAHGQGPHYGYTF | TGCAGTGCTCATGGACAGGGCCCTCACTATGGCTACACCTTC | TRBJ1-2 | . | TRBV20-1 | TRBD1
CASSLGHVLNTEAFF | TGCGCCAGCAGCTTGGGGCACGTTCTGAACACTGAAGCTTTCTTT | TRBJ1-1 | few | TRBV5-1 | .
CASTSDRSRDEQYF | TGTGCCAGCACCTCTGATAGGAGTCGCGACGAGCAGTACTTC | TRBJ2-7 | few | TRBV28 | .
CASTPGTQYNEQFF | TGCGCCAGCACCCCGGGGACCCAGTACAATGAGCAGTTCTTC | TRBJ2-1 | many | TRBV4-1 | .
CASSLSMTGRAQYF | TGTGCCAGCAGTTTATCGATGACGGGAAGAGCGCAGTATTTT | TRBJ2-3 | few | TRBV27 | .
CAWSVTQGNSGNYGYTF | TGTGCCTGGAGTGTAACCCAGGGTAACTCAGGGAACTATGGCTACACCTTC | TRBJ1-2 | . | TRBV30 | .
CSGTSGPSYEQYF | TGCAGTGGAACTAGCGGGCCCTCCTACGAGCAGTACTTC | TRBJ2-7 | few | TRBV20-1 | TRBD2
CATSREAGQGGKLFF | TGTGCCACCAGCAGAGAAGCGGGACAGGGAGGAAAACTGTTTTTT | TRBJ1-4 | few | TRBV15 | TRBD1
CASSLVGGLYEQYF | TGTGCCAGCAGCTTAGTAGGGGGGCTCTACGAGCAGTACTTC | TRBJ2-7 | . | TRBV11-2 | .
CSWERGRDEQFF | TGCAGCTGGGAGCGGGGTCGGGATGAGCAGTTCTTC | TRBJ2-1 | few | TRBV29-1 | TRBD2
CASSPILGGELFF | TGTGCCAGCAGCCCCATTCTCGGTGGGGAGCTGTTTTTT | TRBJ2-2 | few | TRBV7-2 | .
CASSQQGSVETQYF | TGCGCCAGCAGCCAACAGGGGTCGGTCGAGACCCAGTACTTC | TRBJ2-5 | many | TRBV4-1 | .